The entry that follows covers one T cell receptor (beta chain) sequence. This sample was taken from a study of blood T cell repertoires in COVID-19. Study-level information: Italy, Spain and the United States were the sources of the convalescent and acute COVID-19 samples. Nucleic acid was either cDNA or gDNA, and it came from T cells, B-cell-depleted T cells, or PBMCs.

Study processing details: For nucleated cells, counts were estimated from reference gene primer amplification. Profiled with immunoSEQ multiplex PCR; TCRdb holds only in-frame clones, not every one. V and J calls and clone size are as listed in that table; D and trimming were resolved from the DNA. The sample contains about 58,000 clones, approximately 77% of which appear only once. The specimen was peripheral blood. This TCR was sampled from a human donor in a cohort sampled during active COVID-19.

As DNA, the CDR3 is TGTGCCAGCAGTGAAGGGCTGCTGAACACTGAAGCTTTCTTT. Amino acids: CASSEGLLNTEAFF. This chain links TRBV6-1 with TRBJ1-1; unclear D gene. The CDR3 length is 14 residues. The V gene's germline CDR1 is MNHNS and CDR2 SASEGT. Between the trimmed V and J ends, which lost 1 base and 0 bases, there was a span of 6 bases.